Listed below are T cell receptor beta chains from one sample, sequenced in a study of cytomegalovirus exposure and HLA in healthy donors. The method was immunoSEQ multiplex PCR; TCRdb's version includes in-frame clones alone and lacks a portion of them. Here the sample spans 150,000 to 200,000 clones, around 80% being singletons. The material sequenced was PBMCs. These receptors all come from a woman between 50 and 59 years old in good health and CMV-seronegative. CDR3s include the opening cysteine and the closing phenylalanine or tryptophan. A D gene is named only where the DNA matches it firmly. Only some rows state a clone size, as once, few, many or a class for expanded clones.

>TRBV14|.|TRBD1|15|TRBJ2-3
TGTGCCAGCAGCCTAAGGACAGGGATTAAAGATACGCAGTATTTT
CASSLRTGIKDTQYF
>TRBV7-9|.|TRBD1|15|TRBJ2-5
TGTGCCAGCAGCTTCGGGACAGGATTACAAGAGACCCAGTACTTC
CASSFGTGLQETQYF
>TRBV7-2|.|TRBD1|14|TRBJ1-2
TGTGCCAGCAGCTTAGACAGGGGGCCCTATGGCTACACCTTC
CASSLDRGPYGYTF
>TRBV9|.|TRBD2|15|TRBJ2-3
TGTGCCAGCAGCGCCCGGGGCGGGGGGGGAGATACGCAGTATTTT
CASSARGGGGDTQYF
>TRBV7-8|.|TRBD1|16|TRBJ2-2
TGTGCCAGCAGCTTAGTTGGACAGGTTCCCACCGGGGAGCTGTTTTTT
CASSLVGQVPTGELFF
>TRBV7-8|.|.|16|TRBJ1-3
TGTGCCAGCAGCTTAATTGCGGTCAGCTCTGGAAACACCATATATTTT
CASSLIAVSSGNTIYF
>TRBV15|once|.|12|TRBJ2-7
TGTGCCACCAGCAGAGTAGGGGCTGCGCAGTACTTC
CATSRVGAAQYF
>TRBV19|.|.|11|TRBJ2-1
TGTGCCAGTAGTATAGCAGGTGAGCAGTTCTTC
CASSIAGEQFF
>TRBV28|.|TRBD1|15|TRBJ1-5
TGTGCCAGCAGCCTATGGACAGGAGGGAATCAGCCCCAGCATTTT
CASSLWTGGNQPQHF
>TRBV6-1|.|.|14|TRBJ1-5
TGTGCCGCCTTAGGGGGGGGCCGGGGTCAGCCCCAGCATTTT
CAALGGGRGQPQHF